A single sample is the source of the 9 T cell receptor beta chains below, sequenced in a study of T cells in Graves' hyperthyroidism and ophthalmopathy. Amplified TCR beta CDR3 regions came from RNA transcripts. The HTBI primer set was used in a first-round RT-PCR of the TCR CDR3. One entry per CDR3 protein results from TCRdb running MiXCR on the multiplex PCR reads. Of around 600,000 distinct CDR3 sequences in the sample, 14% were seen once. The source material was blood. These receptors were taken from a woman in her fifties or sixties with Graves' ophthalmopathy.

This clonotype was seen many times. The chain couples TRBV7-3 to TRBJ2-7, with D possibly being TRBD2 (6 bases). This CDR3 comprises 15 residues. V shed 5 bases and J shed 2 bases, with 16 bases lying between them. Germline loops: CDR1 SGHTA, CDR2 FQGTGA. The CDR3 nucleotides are TGTGCCAGCAGCCTTACGGGACTCCCCCCCTACGAGCAGTACTTC. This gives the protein CASSLTGLPPYEQYF. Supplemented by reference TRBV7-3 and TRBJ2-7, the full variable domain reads GAGVSQTPSNKVTEKGKYVELRCDPISGHTALYWYRQSLGQGPEFLIYFQGTGAADDSGLPNDRFFAVRPEGSVSTLKIQRTERGDSAVYLCASSLTGLPPYEQYFGPGTRLTVT.

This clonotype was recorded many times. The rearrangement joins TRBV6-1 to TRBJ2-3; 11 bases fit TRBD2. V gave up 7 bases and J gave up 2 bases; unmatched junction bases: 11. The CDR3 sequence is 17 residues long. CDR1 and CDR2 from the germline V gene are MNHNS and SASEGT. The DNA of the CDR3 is TGTGCCAGCATTGCCGGGCTAGCGGGAGGCCTCACAGATACGCAGTATTTT. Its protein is CASIAGLAGGLTDTQYF.

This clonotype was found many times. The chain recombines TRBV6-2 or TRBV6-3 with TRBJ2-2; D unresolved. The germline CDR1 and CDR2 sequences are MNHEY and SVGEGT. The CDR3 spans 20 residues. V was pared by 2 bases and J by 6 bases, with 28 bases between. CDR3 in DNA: TGTGCCAGCAGTTACGGTTTGTACAGAAAGCAGCTAGGAAGGTCCGGGGAGCTGTTTTTT. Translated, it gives CASSYGLYRKQLGRSGELFF.

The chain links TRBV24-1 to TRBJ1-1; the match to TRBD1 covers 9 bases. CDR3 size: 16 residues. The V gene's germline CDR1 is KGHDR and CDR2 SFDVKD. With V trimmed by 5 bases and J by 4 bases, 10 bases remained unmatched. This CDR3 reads CATSAGTGLMGTEAFF. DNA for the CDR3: TGTGCCACCAGTGCCGGGACAGGGCTGATGGGCACTGAAGCTTTCTTT.

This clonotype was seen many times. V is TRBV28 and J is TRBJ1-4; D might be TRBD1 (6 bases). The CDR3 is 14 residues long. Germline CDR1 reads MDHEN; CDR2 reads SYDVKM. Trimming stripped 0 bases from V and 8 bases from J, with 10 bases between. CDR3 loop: CASSLWGGREKLFF. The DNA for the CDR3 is TGTGCCAGCAGTTTATGGGGGGGCAGGGAAAAACTGTTTTTT. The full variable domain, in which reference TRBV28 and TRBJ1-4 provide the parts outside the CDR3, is DVKVTQSSRYLVKRTGEKVFLECVQDMDHENMFWYRQDPGLGLRLIYFSYDVKMKEKGDIPEGYSVSREKKERFSLILESASTNQTSMYLCASSLWGGREKLFFGSGTQLSVL.

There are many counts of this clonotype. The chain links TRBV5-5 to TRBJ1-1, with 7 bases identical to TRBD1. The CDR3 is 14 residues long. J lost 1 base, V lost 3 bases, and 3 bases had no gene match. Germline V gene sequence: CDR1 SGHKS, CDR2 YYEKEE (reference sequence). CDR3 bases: TGTGCCAGCAGCTCAGGACAGGCGAACACTGAAGCTTTCTTT. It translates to CASSSGQANTEAFF.

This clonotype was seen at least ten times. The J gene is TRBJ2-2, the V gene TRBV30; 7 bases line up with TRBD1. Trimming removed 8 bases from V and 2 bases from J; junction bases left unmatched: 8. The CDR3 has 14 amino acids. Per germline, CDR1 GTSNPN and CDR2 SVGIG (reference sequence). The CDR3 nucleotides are TGTGCCCAACCGAGGGACAGTAACACCGGGGAGCTGTTTTTT. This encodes CAQPRDSNTGELFF.

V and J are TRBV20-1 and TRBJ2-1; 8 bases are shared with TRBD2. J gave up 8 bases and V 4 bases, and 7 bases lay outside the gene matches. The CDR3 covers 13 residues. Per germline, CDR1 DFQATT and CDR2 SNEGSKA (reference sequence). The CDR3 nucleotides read TGCAGTGCTACTAACGGGAGGGCCGATGAGCAGTTCTTC. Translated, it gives CSATNGRADEQFF.

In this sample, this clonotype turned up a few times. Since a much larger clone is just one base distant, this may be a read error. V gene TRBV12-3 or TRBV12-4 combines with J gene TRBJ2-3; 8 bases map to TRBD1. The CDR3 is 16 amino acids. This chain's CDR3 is CASGFPGQESTGTQYF. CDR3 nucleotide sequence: TGTGCCAGCGGATTCCCGGGACAGGAAAGCACAGGTACGCAGTATTTT.